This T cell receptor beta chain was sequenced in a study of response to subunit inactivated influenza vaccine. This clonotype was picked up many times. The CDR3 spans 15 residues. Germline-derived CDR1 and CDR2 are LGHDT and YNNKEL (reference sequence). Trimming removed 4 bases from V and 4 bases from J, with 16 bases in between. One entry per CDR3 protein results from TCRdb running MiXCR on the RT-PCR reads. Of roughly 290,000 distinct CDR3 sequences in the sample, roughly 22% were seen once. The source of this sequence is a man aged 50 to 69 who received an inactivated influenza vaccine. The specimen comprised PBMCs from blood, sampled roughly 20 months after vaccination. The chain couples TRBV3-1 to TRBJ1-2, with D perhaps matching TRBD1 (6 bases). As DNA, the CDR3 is TGTGCCAGCAGCCCCACATCCCGGACAGCCTATGGCTACACCTTC. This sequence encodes CASSPTSRTAYGYTF.